This record concerns one T cell receptor beta chain sequence. Participants had their cohort set by participant-reported clinical history. The record originates from a study of blood T cell repertoires in COVID-19. About the research overall: T cells, B-cell-depleted T cells, or PBMCs supplied cDNA or gDNA.

CDR1 and CDR2 (germline): LNHDA, SQIVND (reference sequence). This CDR3 spans 15 amino acids. The V gene lost 4 bases and the J gene lost 0 bases, with 10 bases spanning the gap. The table came from immunoSEQ multiplex PCR; TCRdb's copy has only in-frame clones and leaves some out. The repertoire consists of 350,000 to 400,000 clones, with approximately 87% occurring once and the leading ten covering around 0.97%. The V gene is TRBV19, the J gene TRBJ2-4, with D maybe TRBD2 (6 bases). The source of this sequence is a woman aged 25-40 years with acute COVID-19. Sample: PBMCs or T cells enriched from blood (not recorded which). CDR3 amino acids: CASSNFGGAKNIQYF. CDR3 bases: TGTGCCAGTAGTAACTTCGGGGGAGCCAAAAACATTCAGTACTTC.